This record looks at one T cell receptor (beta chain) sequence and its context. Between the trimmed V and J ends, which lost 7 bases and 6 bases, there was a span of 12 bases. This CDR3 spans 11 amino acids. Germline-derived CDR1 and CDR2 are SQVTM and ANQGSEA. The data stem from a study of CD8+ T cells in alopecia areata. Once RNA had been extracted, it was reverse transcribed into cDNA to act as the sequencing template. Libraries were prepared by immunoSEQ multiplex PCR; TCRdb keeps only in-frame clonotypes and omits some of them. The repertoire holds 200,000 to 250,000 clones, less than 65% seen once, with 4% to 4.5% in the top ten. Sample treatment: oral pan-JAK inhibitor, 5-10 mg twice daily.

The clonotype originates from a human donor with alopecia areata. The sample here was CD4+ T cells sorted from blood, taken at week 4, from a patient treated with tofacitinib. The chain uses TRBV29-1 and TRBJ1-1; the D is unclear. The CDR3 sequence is CSALSEAEAFF. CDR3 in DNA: TGCAGCGCCCTCAGTGAGGCTGAAGCTTTCTTT.